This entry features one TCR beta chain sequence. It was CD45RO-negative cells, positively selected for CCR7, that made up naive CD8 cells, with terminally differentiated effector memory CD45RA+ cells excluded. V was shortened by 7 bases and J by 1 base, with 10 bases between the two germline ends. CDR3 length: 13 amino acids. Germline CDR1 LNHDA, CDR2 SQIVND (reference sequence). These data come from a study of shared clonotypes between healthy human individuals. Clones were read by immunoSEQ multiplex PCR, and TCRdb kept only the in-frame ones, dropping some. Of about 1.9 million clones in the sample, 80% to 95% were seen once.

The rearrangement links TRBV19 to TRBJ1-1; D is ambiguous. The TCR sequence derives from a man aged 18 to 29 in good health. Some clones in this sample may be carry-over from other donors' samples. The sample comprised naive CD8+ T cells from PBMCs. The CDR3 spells CASTPGWNTEAFF. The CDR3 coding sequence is TGTGCCAGTACCCCTGGTTGGAACACTGAAGCTTTCTTT. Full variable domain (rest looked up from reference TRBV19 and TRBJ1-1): DGGITQSPKYLFRKEGQNVTLSCEQNLNHDAMYWYRQDPGQGLRLIYYSQIVNDFQKGDIAEGYSVSREKKESFPLTVTSAQKNPTAFYLCASTPGWNTEAFFGQGTRLTVV.